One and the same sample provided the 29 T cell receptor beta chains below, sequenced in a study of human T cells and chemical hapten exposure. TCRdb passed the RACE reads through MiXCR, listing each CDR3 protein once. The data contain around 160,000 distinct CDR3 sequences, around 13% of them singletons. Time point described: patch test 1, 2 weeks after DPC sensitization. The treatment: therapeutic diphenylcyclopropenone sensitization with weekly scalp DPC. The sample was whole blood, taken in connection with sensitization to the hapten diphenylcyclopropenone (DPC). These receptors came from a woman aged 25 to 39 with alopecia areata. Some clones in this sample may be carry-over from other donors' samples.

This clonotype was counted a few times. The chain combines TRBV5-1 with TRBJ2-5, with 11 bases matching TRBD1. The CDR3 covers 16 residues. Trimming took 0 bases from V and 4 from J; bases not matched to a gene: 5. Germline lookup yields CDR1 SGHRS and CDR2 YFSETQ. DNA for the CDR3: TGCGCCAGCAGCTTGGTCGGACAGGGGGCTCGAGAGACCCAGTACTTC. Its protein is CASSLVGQGARETQYF.

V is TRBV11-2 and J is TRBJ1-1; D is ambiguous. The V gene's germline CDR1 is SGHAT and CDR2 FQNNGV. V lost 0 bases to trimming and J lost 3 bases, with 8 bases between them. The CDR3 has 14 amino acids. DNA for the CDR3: TGTGCCAGCAGCTTAGATCCTACCTACACTGAAGCTTTCTTT. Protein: CASSLDPTYTEAFF.

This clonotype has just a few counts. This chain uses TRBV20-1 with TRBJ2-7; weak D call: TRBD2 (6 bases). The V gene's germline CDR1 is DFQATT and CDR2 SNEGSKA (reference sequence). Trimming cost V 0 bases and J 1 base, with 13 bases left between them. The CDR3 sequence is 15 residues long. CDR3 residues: CSARDGRGPSYEQYF. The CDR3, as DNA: TGCAGTGCTAGAGATGGGCGGGGCCCTTCCTACGAGCAGTACTTC.

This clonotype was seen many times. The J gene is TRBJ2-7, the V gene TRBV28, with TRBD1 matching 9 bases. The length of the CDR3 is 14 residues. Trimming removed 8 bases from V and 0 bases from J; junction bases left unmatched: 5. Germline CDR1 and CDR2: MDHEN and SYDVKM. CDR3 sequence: CASRQGGNSYEQYF. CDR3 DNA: TGTGCCAGCCGACAGGGGGGAAACTCCTACGAGCAGTACTTC.

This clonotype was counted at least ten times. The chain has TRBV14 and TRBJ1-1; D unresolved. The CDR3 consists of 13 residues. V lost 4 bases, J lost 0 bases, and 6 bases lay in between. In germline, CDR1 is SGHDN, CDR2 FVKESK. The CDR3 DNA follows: TGTGCCAGCAGCCTAGGATTGAACACTGAAGCTTTCTTT. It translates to CASSLGLNTEAFF.

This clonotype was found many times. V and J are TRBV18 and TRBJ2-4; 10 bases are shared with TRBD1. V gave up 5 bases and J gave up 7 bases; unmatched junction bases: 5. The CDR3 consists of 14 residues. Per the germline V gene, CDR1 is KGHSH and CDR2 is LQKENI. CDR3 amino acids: CASSTGGQGNIQYF. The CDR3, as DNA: TGTGCCAGCTCAACAGGGGGACAGGGGAACATTCAGTACTTC.

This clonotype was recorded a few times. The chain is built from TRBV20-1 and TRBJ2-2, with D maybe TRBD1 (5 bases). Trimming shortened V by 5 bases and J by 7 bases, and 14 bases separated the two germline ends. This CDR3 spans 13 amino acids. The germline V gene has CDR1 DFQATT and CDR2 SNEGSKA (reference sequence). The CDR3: CSAPGYQGGELFF. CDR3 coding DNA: TGCAGTGCTCCAGGGTATCAGGGCGGGGAGCTGTTTTTT.

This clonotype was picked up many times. CDR3 sequence: CASSQEAAGSTDTQYF. The CDR3 DNA sequence: TGCGCCAGCAGCCAAGAGGCGGCAGGGAGCACAGATACGCAGTATTTT. The chain carries TRBV4-3 and TRBJ2-3; TRBD1 is a possible D gene (5 bases). Germline V gene lookup returns CDR1 LGHNA and CDR2 YSLEER. The CDR3 sequence is 16 residues long. With 0 bases removed from V and 0 bases from J, the gap between germline ends came to 10 bases.

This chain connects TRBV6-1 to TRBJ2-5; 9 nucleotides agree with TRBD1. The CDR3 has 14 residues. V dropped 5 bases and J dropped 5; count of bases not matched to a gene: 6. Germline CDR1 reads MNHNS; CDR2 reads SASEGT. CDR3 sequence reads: CASSFWDREETQYF. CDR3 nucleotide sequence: TGTGCCAGCAGTTTTTGGGACAGGGAGGAGACCCAGTACTTC.

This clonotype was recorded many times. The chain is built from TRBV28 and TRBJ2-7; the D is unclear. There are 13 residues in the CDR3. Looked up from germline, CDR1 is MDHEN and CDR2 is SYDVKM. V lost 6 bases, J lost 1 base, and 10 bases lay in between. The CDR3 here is CASSPGRSYEQYF. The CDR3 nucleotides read TGTGCCAGCAGCCCCGGCAGATCCTACGAGCAGTACTTC.

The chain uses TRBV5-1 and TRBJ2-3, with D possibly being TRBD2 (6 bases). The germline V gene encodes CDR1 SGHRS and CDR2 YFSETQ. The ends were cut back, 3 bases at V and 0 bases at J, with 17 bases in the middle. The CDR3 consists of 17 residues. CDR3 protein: CASSWGDGVMSTDTQYF. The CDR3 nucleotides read TGCGCCAGCAGCTGGGGGGACGGCGTGATGAGCACAGATACGCAGTATTTT. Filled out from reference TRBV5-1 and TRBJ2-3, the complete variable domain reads KAGVTQTPRYLIKTRGQQVTLSCSPISGHRSVSWYQQTPGQGLQFLFEYFSETQRNKGNFPGRFSGRQFSNSRSEMNVSTLELGDSALYLCASSWGDGVMSTDTQYFGPGTRLTVL.

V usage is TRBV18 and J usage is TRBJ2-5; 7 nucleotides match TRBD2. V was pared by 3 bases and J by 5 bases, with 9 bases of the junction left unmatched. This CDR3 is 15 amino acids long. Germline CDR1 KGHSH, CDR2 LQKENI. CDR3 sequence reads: CASSPQSAGGETQYF. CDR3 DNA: TGTGCCAGCTCACCCCAAAGCGCCGGGGGGGAGACCCAGTACTTC.

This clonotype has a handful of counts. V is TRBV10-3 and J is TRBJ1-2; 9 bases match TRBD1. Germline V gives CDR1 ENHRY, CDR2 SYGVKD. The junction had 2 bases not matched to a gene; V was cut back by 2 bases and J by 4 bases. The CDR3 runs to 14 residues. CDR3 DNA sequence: TGTGCCATCAGTGAGGACAGGGGGACCTATGGCTACACCTTC. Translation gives CAISEDRGTYGYTF.

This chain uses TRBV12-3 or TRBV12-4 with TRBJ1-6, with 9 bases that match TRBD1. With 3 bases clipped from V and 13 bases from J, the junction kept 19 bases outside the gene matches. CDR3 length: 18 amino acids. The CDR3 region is CASSFEAGTGKGTGPLHF. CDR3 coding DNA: TGTGCCAGCAGTTTCGAAGCTGGGACAGGGAAGGGGACCGGGCCCCTCCACTTT.

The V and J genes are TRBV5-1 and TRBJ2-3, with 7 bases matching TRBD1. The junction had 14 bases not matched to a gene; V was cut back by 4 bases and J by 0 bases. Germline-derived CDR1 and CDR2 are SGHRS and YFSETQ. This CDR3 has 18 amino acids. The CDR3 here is CASSPGLNRGPSTDTQYF. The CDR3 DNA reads TGCGCCAGCAGCCCGGGGCTGAACAGGGGACCAAGCACAGATACGCAGTATTTT.

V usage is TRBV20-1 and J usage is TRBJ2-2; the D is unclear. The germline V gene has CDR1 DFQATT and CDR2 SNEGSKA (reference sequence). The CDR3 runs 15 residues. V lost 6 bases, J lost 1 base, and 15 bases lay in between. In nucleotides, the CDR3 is TGCAGTGCGGACGACCCCAGAAGGAACACCGGGGAGCTGTTTTTT. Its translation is CSADDPRRNTGELFF.

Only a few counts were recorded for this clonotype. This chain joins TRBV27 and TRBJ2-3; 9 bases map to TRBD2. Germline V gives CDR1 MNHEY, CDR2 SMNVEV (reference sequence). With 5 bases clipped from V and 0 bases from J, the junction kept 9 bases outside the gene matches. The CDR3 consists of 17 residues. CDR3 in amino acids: CASSPLTSGSSTDTQYF. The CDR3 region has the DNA TGTGCCAGCAGTCCCCTGACTAGCGGATCTAGCACAGATACGCAGTATTTT.

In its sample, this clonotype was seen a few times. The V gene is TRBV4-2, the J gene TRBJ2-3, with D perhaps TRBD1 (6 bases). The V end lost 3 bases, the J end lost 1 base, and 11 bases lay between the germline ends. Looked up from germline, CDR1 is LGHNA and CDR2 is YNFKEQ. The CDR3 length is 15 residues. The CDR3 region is CASSQAAGGTDTQYF. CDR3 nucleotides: TGTGCCAGCAGCCAGGCTGCAGGGGGCACAGATACGCAGTATTTT.

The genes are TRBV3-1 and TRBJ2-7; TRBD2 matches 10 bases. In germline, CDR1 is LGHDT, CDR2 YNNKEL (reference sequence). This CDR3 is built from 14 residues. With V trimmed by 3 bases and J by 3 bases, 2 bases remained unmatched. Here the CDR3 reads CASSHSGRDYEQYF. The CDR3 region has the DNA TGTGCCAGCAGCCACAGCGGGAGGGACTACGAGCAGTACTTC.

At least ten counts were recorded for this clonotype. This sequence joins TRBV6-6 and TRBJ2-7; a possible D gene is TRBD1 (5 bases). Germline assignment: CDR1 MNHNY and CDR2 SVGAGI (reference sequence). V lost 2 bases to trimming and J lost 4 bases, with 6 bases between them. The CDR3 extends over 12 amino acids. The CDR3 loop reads CASSYTGYEQYF. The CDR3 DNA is TGTGCCAGCAGTTACACAGGTTACGAGCAGTACTTC.

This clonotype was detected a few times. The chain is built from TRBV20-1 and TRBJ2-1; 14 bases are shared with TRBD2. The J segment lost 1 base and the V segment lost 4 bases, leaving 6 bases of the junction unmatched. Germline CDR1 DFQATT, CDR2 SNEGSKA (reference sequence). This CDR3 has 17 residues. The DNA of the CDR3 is TGCAGTGCTACAGGGACTAGCGGGAGAGGGTCCTACAATGAGCAGTTCTTC. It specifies CSATGTSGRGSYNEQFF.

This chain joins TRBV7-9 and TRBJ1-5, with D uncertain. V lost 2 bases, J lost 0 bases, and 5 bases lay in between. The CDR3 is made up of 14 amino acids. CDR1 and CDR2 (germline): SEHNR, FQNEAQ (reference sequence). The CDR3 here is CASSLLSSNQPQHF. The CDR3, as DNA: TGTGCCAGCAGCTTATTAAGTAGCAATCAGCCCCAGCATTTT.

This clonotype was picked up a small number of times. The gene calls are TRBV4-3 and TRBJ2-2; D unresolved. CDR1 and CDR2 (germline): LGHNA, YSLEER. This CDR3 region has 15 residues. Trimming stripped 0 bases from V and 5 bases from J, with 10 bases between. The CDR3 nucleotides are TGCGCCAGCAGCCAAGATAATACCCGGACCGGGGAGCTGTTTTTT. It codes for CASSQDNTRTGELFF.

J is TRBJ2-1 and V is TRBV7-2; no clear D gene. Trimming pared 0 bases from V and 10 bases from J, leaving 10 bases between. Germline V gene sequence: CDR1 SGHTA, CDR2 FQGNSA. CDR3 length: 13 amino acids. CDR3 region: CASSLAGPREQFF. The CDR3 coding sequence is TGTGCCAGCAGCTTAGCTGGACCGAGGGAGCAGTTCTTC. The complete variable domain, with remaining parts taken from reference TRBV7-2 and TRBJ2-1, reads GAGVSQSPSNKVTEKGKDVELRCDPISGHTALYWYRQSLGQGLEFLIYFQGNSAPDKSGLPSDRFSAERTGGSVSTLTIQRTQQEDSAVYLCASSLAGPREQFFGPGTRLTVL.

CDR3 region: CASSTGTSSRPYEQYF. CDR3 in DNA: TGTGCCAGTAGTACCGGGACTTCTTCTAGGCCCTACGAGCAGTACTTC. The chain uses TRBV19 and TRBJ2-7, with TRBD2 as a possible D gene (6 bases). The V and J ends lost 4 bases and 2 bases respectively, with 18 bases between them. The CDR3 runs to 16 residues. Germline CDR1 is LNHDA and CDR2 is SQIVND (reference sequence).

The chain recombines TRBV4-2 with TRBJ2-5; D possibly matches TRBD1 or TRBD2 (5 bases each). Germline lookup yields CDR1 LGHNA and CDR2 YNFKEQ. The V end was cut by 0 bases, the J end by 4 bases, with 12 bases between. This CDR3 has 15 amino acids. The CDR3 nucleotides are TGTGCCAGCAGCCAAGATCCTACGGGACGAGAGACCCAGTACTTC. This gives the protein CASSQDPTGRETQYF.

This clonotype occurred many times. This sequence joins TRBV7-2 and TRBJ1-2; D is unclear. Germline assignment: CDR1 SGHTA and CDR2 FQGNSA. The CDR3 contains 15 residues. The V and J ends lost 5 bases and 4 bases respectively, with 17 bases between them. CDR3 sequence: CASSQGSAGFYGYTF. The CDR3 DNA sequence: TGTGCCAGCAGCCAAGGGAGTGCGGGGTTCTATGGCTACACCTTC.

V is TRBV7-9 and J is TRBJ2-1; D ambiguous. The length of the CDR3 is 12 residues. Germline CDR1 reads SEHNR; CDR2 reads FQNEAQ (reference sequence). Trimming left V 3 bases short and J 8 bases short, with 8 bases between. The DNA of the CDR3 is TGTGCCAGCAGCTTTGGAGCCGATGAGCAGTTCTTC. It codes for CASSFGADEQFF.

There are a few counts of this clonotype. CDR3 nucleotides: TGTGCCAGCAGCTTCCCGGGAATAGAGCAGTACTTC. The encoded protein is CASSFPGIEQYF. The chain carries TRBV7-9 and TRBJ2-7; D might be TRBD2 (5 bases). The CDR3 covers 12 residues. Trimming stripped 3 bases from V and 7 bases from J, with 10 bases between. Germline CDR1 reads SEHNR; CDR2 reads FQNEAQ (reference sequence).